Many counts were recorded for the clone carrying this TCR beta chain. Time point: after trial treatment. Indicated treatment: LDRT plus nivolumab, ipilimumab, low-dose cyclophosphamide and aspirin (RACIN trial). This sample is drawn from a study of low-dose radiotherapy and immunotherapy resistance in tumors. The overall study: Members of Cohort 1 were treated with 0.5 Gy per fraction every 2 weeks. The prescribed total PTV dose was 6.5 Gy. Cohort 2, a group dosed every two weeks at 1 Gy per fraction, received 13 Gy in total over 26 weeks.

Per germline, CDR1 SGHAT and CDR2 FQNNGV. V was cut by 5 bases and J by 4 bases, with 20 bases left in between. The CDR3 extends over 16 amino acids. TRAV and TRBV primers primed cDNA for both TCRalpha and TCRbeta. It was with a constant-region primer and a V-primer adapter that TCRs were amplified over approximately 18 PCR cycles. Amplifying the isolated mRNA was done by in vitro transcription. TCRdb re-analysed the reads in MiXCR, keeping a single row per CDR3 protein. Found here are tens of thousands of distinct CDR3 sequences, roughly 19% of them singletons; the top ten hold around 13%. The chain combines TRBV11-2 with TRBJ1-1; a weak D match, TRBD1 (5 bases). This sequence originates from a female donor with ovarian cancer. The sequencing here drew on PBMCs, taken after low-dose radiotherapy plus immunotherapy. CDR3 coding DNA: TGTGCCAGCAGCCCCCCTGGGTTTATAAGGGGCACTGAAGCTTTCTTT. Residues: CASSPPGFIRGTEAFF.